This T cell receptor (beta chain) was captured by sequencing in a study of cytomegalovirus exposure and HLA in healthy donors. CDR3 length equals 17 residues. Germline V gene sequence: CDR1 MNHEY, CDR2 SMNVEV (reference sequence). Trimming pared 5 bases from V and 1 base from J, leaving 20 bases between. Notes on the study in general: TCR beta V segments were, for the most part, productive about 90% or about 30% of the time in an earlier analysis.

Concerning this clone: What it recognizes is unknown.

PCR amplification relied on 60 Vbeta primers (plus 13 Jbeta primers). TCRdb's copy holds only in-frame clones and misses some; the assay was immunoSEQ multiplex PCR. The sample lists 80,000 to 100,000 clones, approximately 71% occurring once. This clonotype originated in a woman aged 18-29 years in good health and CMV-seropositive. This chain links TRBV27 with TRBJ2-5; maybe TRBD1 (6 bases). Sequencing was done on a sample of PBMCs. CDR3 in DNA: TGTGCCAGCAGTCCCTATACCAACAGGGATCCCCAAGAGACCCAGTACTTC. Amino acid sequence: CASSPYTNRDPQETQYF.